This T cell receptor (beta chain) was found in a study of T cells in Graves' hyperthyroidism and ophthalmopathy. There were TCR beta CDR3 regions amplified from RNA transcripts. An initial round of RT-PCR targeting the TCR CDR3 relied on the HTBI primer set. TCRdb called the multiplex PCR reads again in MiXCR, with one record for every CDR3 protein. There are about 590,000 distinct CDR3 sequences in the sample; around 16% occur only once, and approximately 7.4% lies in the top ten. The hyperthyroidism was newly diagnosed and had lasted under 2 months; the patients were aged 18 to 65. Thyroid ultrasound, orbital computed tomography, clinical symptoms, and serum thyroxine and TRAb underpinned diagnoses. This sample holds PBMCs from 10 ml fresh peripheral blood. This clonotype was detected a few times. This CDR3 is built from 13 residues. V was cut by 3 bases and J by 4 bases, with 13 bases left in between. CDR1 is DFQATT, CDR2 SNEGSKA, per germline (reference sequence).

The chain joins TRBV20-1 to TRBJ2-7; tentative D call: TRBD2 (5 bases). Sequencing was done on a sample of blood. The receptor was derived from a woman aged 30 to 39 with Graves' hyperthyroidism. CDR3 region: CSARDSISYEQYF. CDR3 bases: TGCAGTGCTAGGGACTCGATTTCGTACGAGCAGTACTTC.